These 30 T cell receptor beta chains originate from one sample sequenced in a study of T cell repertoires in cytomegalovirus infection. TCRdb called the reads again in MiXCR, with one record for every CDR3 protein. This table holds 65,000 to 85,000 distinct CDR3 sequences, about 29% found once. Their antigen targets remain unknown. This material consisted of CD8+ T cells from cultured PBMCs, taken from culture after CMV antigen stimulation. All receptors derive from a human donor in good health (CMV status not recorded). Some clones in this sample may be carry-over from other donors' samples.

This clonotype came up a few times. The chain joins TRBV9 to TRBJ1-1, with TRBD1 as a possible D gene (6 bases). The germline V and J ends were trimmed by 4 bases and 4 bases, with 17 bases remaining between them. The V gene's germline CDR1 is SGDLS and CDR2 YYNGEE. The CDR3 consists of 15 residues. Here the CDR3 reads CASSPRQARGTEAFF. CDR3 coding DNA: TGTGCCAGCAGCCCAAGACAGGCCCGCGGCACTGAAGCTTTCTTT.

CDR3 sequence: CASNPTGSGNQPQHF. The CDR3 bases are TGTGCCAGCAACCCAACGGGGTCGGGTAATCAGCCCCAGCATTTT. This chain uses TRBV9 with TRBJ1-5; D unresolved. Germline CDR1 and CDR2: SGDLS and YYNGEE. Trimming stripped 6 bases from V and 4 bases from J, with 17 bases between. The CDR3 has 15 residues.

This sequence joins TRBV19 and TRBJ2-5; no clear D. The ends were cut back, 2 bases at V and 3 bases at J, with 7 bases in the middle. The germline V gene has CDR1 LNHDA and CDR2 SQIVND (reference sequence). CDR3 length: 13 amino acids. The CDR3 region is CASSIYREETQYF. The CDR3 coding sequence is TGTGCCAGTAGTATATACCGGGAAGAGACCCAGTACTTC.

The rearrangement joins TRBV6-2 or TRBV6-3 to TRBJ2-1; 8 bases map to TRBD2. Germline CDR1 is MNHEY and CDR2 is SVGEGT. The CDR3 contains 12 residues. V lost 10 bases and J lost 3; bases outside the gene matches: 2. The CDR3 here is CATGRVYNEQFF. The CDR3 coding sequence is TGTGCCACCGGGAGGGTCTACAATGAGCAGTTCTTC.

This clonotype has ten or more counts. J is TRBJ2-7 and V is TRBV5-6, with 11 bases identical to TRBD2. CDR3 length: 14 amino acids. Germline CDR1 SGHDT, CDR2 YYEEEE. Losses at the gene ends were 4 bases for V and 4 bases for J; bases not matched to a gene: 4. The CDR3 DNA reads as TGTGCCAGCAGCGGAACTAGCGGGGGATACGAGCAGTACTTC. Translation gives CASSGTSGGYEQYF.

The J gene is TRBJ2-2, the V gene TRBV7-9; 7 bases match TRBD1. The CDR3 is 15 amino acids. Germline trimming cut 2 bases from V and 5 bases from J; bases unmatched to any gene: 5. The germline V gene encodes CDR1 SEHNR and CDR2 FQNEAQ (reference sequence). The CDR3 coding sequence is TGTGCCAGCAGCTTATTTGACAGGGATACCGGGGAGCTGTTTTTT. It encodes CASSLFDRDTGELFF.

This chain joins TRBV6-4 and TRBJ2-1, with 8 bases fitting TRBD2. The CDR3 length is 14 residues. Germline loops: CDR1 MRHNA, CDR2 SNTAGT. V shed 4 bases, J shed 5 bases, and the junction held 4 bases outside the gene matches. The CDR3 protein is CASSAFSGDNEQFF. The DNA for the CDR3 is TGTGCCAGCAGTGCCTTTAGCGGGGACAATGAGCAGTTCTTC.

The chain joins TRBV6-2 or TRBV6-3 to TRBJ1-1; D gene uncertain. V was clipped by 2 bases and J by 2 bases, with 6 bases between them. Germline V gene lookup returns CDR1 MNHEY and CDR2 SVGEGT. CDR3 size: 13 residues. The CDR3 DNA reads TGTGCCAGCAGTTACGTAACCAACACTGAAGCTTTCTTT. It specifies CASSYVTNTEAFF.

Ten or more counts support this clonotype. The chain has TRBV7-9 and TRBJ1-2; 12 nucleotides line up with TRBD1. Trimming at V came to 5 bases and at J to 3 bases, leaving 4 bases not matched to a gene. In germline, CDR1 is SEHNR, CDR2 FQNEAQ (reference sequence). CDR3 length equals 15 residues. CDR3 coding DNA: TGTGCCAGCAGCATCGGGACAGGGGGCGACTATGGCTACACCTTC. This gives the protein CASSIGTGGDYGYTF.

This clonotype was counted between two and nine times. The chain couples TRBV2 to TRBJ1-1; D is unresolved. Germline V gives CDR1 SNHLY, CDR2 FYNNEI. V was cut by 6 bases and J by 5 bases, with 13 bases left in between. CDR3 length equals 13 residues. The CDR3 is CASRLTSWTEAFF. The CDR3 DNA reads TGTGCCAGCAGGCTAACGTCGTGGACTGAAGCTTTCTTT.

By frequency in the sample, this clonotype is medium-sized. The chain uses TRBV7-9 and TRBJ2-2; weak D call: TRBD1 (6 bases). CDR3 size: 18 residues. Germline V gene sequence: CDR1 SEHNR, CDR2 FQNEAQ (reference sequence). V lost 4 bases and J lost 0, with 18 bases in between. CDR3 in amino acids: CASSSQGFRRPNTGELFF. Written as DNA, the CDR3 is TGTGCCAGCAGCTCCCAGGGGTTCCGGCGACCGAACACCGGGGAGCTGTTTTTT.

In its sample, this clonotype was seen many times. This sequence joins TRBV7-3 and TRBJ2-2, with TRBD1 as a possible D gene (7 bases). CDR1 is SGHTA, CDR2 FQGTGA, per germline. The V gene lost 2 bases and the J gene lost 5 bases, with 18 bases spanning the gap. The CDR3 extends over 17 amino acids. The CDR3 loop reads CASSLVSVPGGTGELFF. The CDR3 DNA sequence: TGTGCCAGCAGCTTAGTTTCGGTTCCAGGGGGGACCGGGGAGCTGTTTTTT.

The chain has TRBV7-9 and TRBJ2-2; no clear D. V was clipped by 5 bases and J by 7 bases, with 8 bases between them. Germline CDR1 SEHNR, CDR2 FQNEAQ (reference sequence). This CDR3 spans 12 amino acids. This CDR3 is CASSPPVGELFF. The DNA for the CDR3 is TGTGCCAGCAGCCCCCCAGTCGGGGAGCTGTTTTTT.

The V call is TRBV7-9, the J call TRBJ2-1; TRBD1 might be the D (6 bases). V gave up 5 bases and J gave up 8 bases, with 19 bases separating them. The CDR3 covers 15 residues. CDR1 and CDR2 (germline): SEHNR, FQNEAQ (reference sequence). The CDR3 loop is CASSKSSWGLHEQFF. In DNA, the CDR3 is TGTGCCAGCAGCAAGTCCAGTTGGGGGCTTCATGAGCAGTTCTTC.

The V and J genes are TRBV12-3 or TRBV12-4 and TRBJ1-3, with 9 bases identical to TRBD1. The CDR3 totals 15 residues. J lost 8 bases, V lost 5 bases, and 10 bases had no gene match. CDR3 residues: CASSLAGTGFDTIYF. CDR3 sequence (DNA): TGTGCCAGCAGTCTCGCCGGGACAGGGTTTGACACCATATATTTT.

This chain links TRBV2 with TRBJ2-5; D is undetermined. CDR3 length: 17 amino acids. V was trimmed by 3 bases and J by 1 base, leaving 18 bases between them. Per germline, CDR1 SNHLY and CDR2 FYNNEI. Here the CDR3 reads CASSDSPLETTQETQYF. In nucleotides, the CDR3 is TGTGCCAGCAGTGACAGTCCTTTAGAAACCACCCAAGAGACCCAGTACTTC.

This clonotype was found once. This chain joins TRBV20-1 and TRBJ1-3; D unclear. The germline CDR1 and CDR2 sequences are DFQATT and SNEGSKA (reference sequence). Trimming left V 0 bases short and J 0 bases short, with 12 bases between. CDR3 length equals 16 residues. Written as DNA, the CDR3 is TGCAGTGCTAGAGATTATCGACAAGACTCTGGAAACACCATATATTTT. This codes for CSARDYRQDSGNTIYF.

Of note for this clonotype: Just one base apart from a much larger clone, this may be a read error. The J gene is TRBJ2-7, the V gene TRBV27; a weak D match, TRBD1 (5 bases). From germline, CDR1 is MNHEY and CDR2 SMNVEV (reference sequence). The CDR3 is 15 residues long. Here the CDR3 reads CANSVQGNGAYEQYF. The CDR3 DNA reads as TGTGCCAACAGTGTCCAGGGTAATGGGGCCTACGAGCAGTACTTC.

J is TRBJ2-4 and V is TRBV15; D is perhaps TRBD2 (6 bases). V was shortened by 1 base and J by 8 bases, with 15 bases between the two germline ends. Germline V gives CDR1 LNHNV, CDR2 YYDKDF (reference sequence). The CDR3 is made up of 15 amino acids. The CDR3 spells CATSRGPGAGDIQYF. In nucleotides, the CDR3 is TGTGCCACCAGCAGAGGCCCGGGAGCTGGTGACATTCAGTACTTC.

At least ten counts were recorded for this clonotype. The rearrangement uses TRBV5-6 and TRBJ1-4; no clear D gene. The CDR3 runs to 14 residues. The germline V and J ends were trimmed by 3 bases and 0 bases, with 6 bases remaining between them. CDR1 is SGHDT and CDR2 is YYEEEE in the germline V gene. In nucleotides, the CDR3 is TGTGCCAGCAGCTGGGAAGCAACTAATGAAAAACTGTTTTTT. Its protein is CASSWEATNEKLFF.

In its sample, this clonotype was seen many times. The genes are TRBV28 and TRBJ1-5; TRBD1 matches 9 bases. The V segment lost 5 bases and the J segment 6 bases; nucleotides outside the gene matches: 11. In germline, CDR1 is MDHEN, CDR2 SYDVKM. CDR3 size: 16 residues. CDR3 residues: CASSLVTGGLGQPQHF. CDR3 DNA: TGTGCCAGCAGTCTCGTGACAGGGGGGTTAGGTCAGCCCCAGCATTTT.

This clonotype has more than one count but fewer than ten. This chain joins TRBV20-1 and TRBJ2-3; 8 nucleotides line up with TRBD2. CDR1 is DFQATT and CDR2 is SNEGSKA in the germline V gene (reference sequence). The V and J ends lost 5 bases and 5 bases, in that order; junction bases with no gene match: 27. This CDR3 has 20 amino acids. The CDR3 nucleotides are TGCAGTGCTGACCCGGACTTTCTTAAACGTGCGGGAGGAGGTCGAGATACGCAGTATTTT. Protein sequence: CSADPDFLKRAGGGRDTQYF.

In its sample, this clonotype was seen once. The chain recombines TRBV20-1 with TRBJ2-7; 10 bases are shared with TRBD1. The germline V gene has CDR1 DFQATT and CDR2 SNEGSKA (reference sequence). The J segment lost 2 bases and the V segment lost 6 bases, leaving 10 bases of the junction unmatched. The length of the CDR3 is 15 residues. CDR3 DNA sequence: TGCAGTGCCCTGGGCCCGACAGGGGGCCCCTACGAGCAGTACTTC. Translating it yields CSALGPTGGPYEQYF.

This clonotype was counted between two and nine times. This chain uses TRBV7-9 with TRBJ2-1; 9 positions match TRBD1. Trimming at V came to 9 bases and at J to 4 bases, leaving 10 bases not matched to a gene. CDR3 length: 15 amino acids. Germline V lookup: CDR1 SEHNR, CDR2 FQNEAQ (reference sequence). The CDR3 region is CASSLGTGMYNEQFF. The CDR3 DNA is TGTGCCAGTAGCCTGGGGACAGGGATGTACAATGAGCAGTTCTTC.

This clonotype has at least ten counts. J is TRBJ1-1 and V is TRBV7-2; D is uncertain. The CDR3 has 13 amino acids. V gave up 2 bases and J gave up 1 base, with 5 bases separating them. Germline CDR1 and CDR2: SGHTA and FQGNSA. The CDR3: CASSLNKNTEAFF. The CDR3 bases are TGTGCCAGCAGCTTAAACAAGAACACTGAAGCTTTCTTT.

This clonotype has just a few counts. V is TRBV7-9 and J is TRBJ2-6; no reliable D call. V lost 5 bases and J 1 base, leaving 12 bases between the germline ends. The CDR3 sequence is 16 residues long. Germline values: CDR1 SEHNR, CDR2 FQNEAQ (reference sequence). This CDR3 reads CASSPQIDSGANVLTF. Written as DNA, the CDR3 is TGTGCCAGCAGCCCTCAAATAGATTCTGGGGCCAACGTCCTGACTTTC.

There are many counts of this clonotype. V usage is TRBV12-3 or TRBV12-4 and J usage is TRBJ2-3, with TRBD2 as a possible D gene (7 bases). The CDR3 covers 14 residues. Deletions cut 7 bases from V and 1 base from J, with 12 bases between. In DNA, the CDR3 is TGTGCCAGCACCTTGGGGGGGCGCACAGATACGCAGTATTTT. Its protein product is CASTLGGRTDTQYF.

The chain has TRBV19 and TRBJ1-4; D uncertain. V lost 5 bases to trimming and J lost 8 bases, with 12 bases between them. Germline assignment: CDR1 LNHDA and CDR2 SQIVND (reference sequence). The CDR3 consists of 13 residues. In DNA, the CDR3 is TGTGCCAGTAGTCCAGCAGTCGGCGAAAAACTGTTTTTT. Translation: CASSPAVGEKLFF.

This clonotype was observed many times. The chain links TRBV7-6 to TRBJ2-7; D uncertain. The germline V gene has CDR1 SGHVS and CDR2 FNYEAQ. V was cut by 5 bases and J by 6 bases, with 14 bases left in between. CDR3 length: 13 amino acids. The CDR3 protein is CASSEKVSSEQYF. Written as DNA, the CDR3 is TGTGCCAGCAGCGAGAAGGTGTCATCCGAGCAGTACTTC.

This clonotype was counted once. The rearrangement joins TRBV9 to TRBJ2-2; the D gene is possibly TRBD2 (6 bases). V dropped 1 base and J dropped 7 bases, with 17 bases sitting between them. The V gene's germline CDR1 is SGDLS and CDR2 YYNGEE. The CDR3 runs to 16 residues. Written as DNA, the CDR3 is TGTGCCAGCAGCGTATCCGGGACCTTAGCGGTCGGGGAGCTGTTTTTT. This gives the protein CASSVSGTLAVGELFF.